The 18 T cell receptor beta chains listed next were all sequenced from one sample in a study of CD8+CD57+ T cells in acquired aplastic anemia. The sequenced patients had an expansion of CD8+CD57+ cells seen by flow cytometry. Genomic DNA acted as the template from which TCR beta VDJ combination and CDR3 sequence profiling were carried out. TCRdb passed the reads through MiXCR, listing each CDR3 protein once. The table shows a few hundred thousand distinct CDR3 sequences, with roughly 80% occurring only once. The sample was sorted CD4+, CD8+, or CD8+CD57+ T cells (not recorded which) from PBMCs. These TCRs come from a human donor with aplastic anemia.

Note on this clonotype: Compared with germline, one end of the junction differs, possibly owing to a read error. V usage is TRBV7-8 and J usage is TRBJ2-3; D call uncertain. CDR1 and CDR2 from the germline V gene are SGHVS and FQNEAQ. This CDR3 is 12 amino acids long. In DNA form, the CDR3 reads TGTGCCAGCAGCTTAGGGTCAGGTACCCATTCTTTT. Protein: CASSLGSGTHSF. Variable domain in full (rest from reference TRBV7-8 and TRBJ2-3): GAGVSQSPRYKVAKRGQDVALRCDPISGHVSLFWYQQALGQGPEFLTYFQNEAQLDKSGLPSDRFFAERPEGSVSTLKIQRTQQEDSAVYLCASSLGSGTHSFGPGTRLTVL.

This chain uses TRBV7-3 with TRBJ2-7, with D unresolved. This CDR3 is 14 amino acids long. In germline, CDR1 is SGHTA, CDR2 FQGTGA. V was cut by 3 bases and J by 12 bases, with 21 bases left in between. The CDR3: CASSLSEKTYETYF. In DNA form, the CDR3 reads TGTGCCAGCAGCTTGTCCGAGAAAACATACGAGACGTACTTC.

The chain has TRBV20-1 and TRBJ2-1; D not resolved. CDR1 is DFQATT, CDR2 SNEGSKA, per germline (reference sequence). With 8 bases removed from V and 3 bases from J, the gap between germline ends came to 5 bases. The CDR3 is 10 residues long. In DNA form, the CDR3 reads TGCAGTACAGTCTACAATGAGCAGTTCTTC. This translates into CSTVYNEQFF.

This chain links TRBV9 with TRBJ2-7; TRBD2 agrees at 11 bases. The CDR3 is 18 residues long. The germline gives CDR1 SGDLS, CDR2 YYNGEE. V gave up 4 bases and J gave up 2 bases; unmatched junction bases: 14. The CDR3 region is CASSIPALAGAPAYEQYV. The CDR3 bases are TGTGCCAGCAGCATTCCGGCACTAGCGGGAGCCCCCGCCTACGAGCAGTACGTC.

This chain uses TRBV19 with TRBJ1-5; maybe TRBD1 (5 bases). The germline V gene has CDR1 LNHDA and CDR2 SQIVND (reference sequence). Trimming pared 4 bases from V and 4 bases from J, leaving 14 bases between. The CDR3 is made up of 15 amino acids. As DNA, the CDR3 is TGTGCCAGTAGTAACCTCGGGACGGATAATCAGCCCCAGCATTTT. It encodes CASSNLGTDNQPQHF.

As concerns this clonotype: It is likely a read error, because the conserved phenylalanine at the end of the CDR3 is missing. Because the CDR3's place on the DNA is in doubt, the DNA is left out and the CDR3 is given as listed by TCRdb. The chain carries TRBV7-6 and TRBJ2-1; the D call in the table, TRBD1, was not verified against the DNA. The CDR3 totals 13 residues, both ends included. Germline assignment: CDR1 SGHVS and CDR2 FNYEAQ. Here the CDR3 reads CASSPGTGHNEKL.

The rearrangement links TRBV6-2 or TRBV6-3 to TRBJ2-1, with 7 bases identical to TRBD1. This CDR3 region has 14 residues. CDR1 is MNHEY and CDR2 is SVGEGT in the germline V gene. The V segment lost 5 bases and the J segment 3 bases; nucleotides outside the gene matches: 4. The CDR3 loop is CASSRGQYYNEQFF. CDR3 DNA sequence: TGTGCCAGCAGTCGGGGACAGTACTACAATGAGCAGTTCTTC.

This clonotype was recorded a few times. The chain uses TRBV5-5 and TRBJ2-3; 8 bases are a match to TRBD2. Germline values: CDR1 SGHKS, CDR2 YYEKEE (reference sequence). CDR3 length: 13 residues. V shed 4 bases and J 4 bases; nucleotides not matched to a gene: 2. This chain's CDR3 is CASSVGLADTQYF. For the CDR3, the DNA is TGTGCCAGCAGCGTGGGACTAGCAGATACGCAGTATTTT.

V is TRBV7-8 and J is TRBJ2-7, with TRBD2 identical over 8 bases. Per the germline V gene, CDR1 is SGHVS and CDR2 is FQNEAQ. The junction had 6 bases not matched to a gene; V was cut back by 3 bases and J by 5 bases. This CDR3 has 14 amino acids. In DNA form, the CDR3 reads TGTGCCAGCAGCTTCACGGGGGGGCCCGACGAGCAGTACTTC. Its translation: CASSFTGGPDEQYF.

This chain links TRBV11-1 with TRBJ2-7; possible D gene TRBD2, 6 bases. There are 14 residues in the CDR3. Germline V gene sequence: CDR1 SGHAT, CDR2 FQDESV (reference sequence). Between the trimmed V and J ends, which lost 3 bases and 7 bases, there was a span of 16 bases. The DNA of the CDR3 is TGTGCCAGCAGCTTGGAGGGCTCCTACAATGAGCAGTACGTC. It translates to CASSLEGSYNEQYV.

This chain links TRBV5-6 with TRBJ2-3; 9 bases agree with TRBD2. There are 17 residues in the CDR3. J lost 3 bases, V lost 4 bases, and 12 bases had no gene match. Germline CDR1 SGHDT, CDR2 YYEEEE. The CDR3 is CASSITTVAGETDTQYF. The CDR3 bases are TGTGCCAGCAGCATCACTACTGTAGCGGGAGAGACAGATACGCAGTATTTT.

This clonotype was seen only once. The conserved closing phenylalanine or tryptophan is absent in this CDR3, likely reflecting a read error. Because the CDR3's place on the DNA is in doubt, the DNA is left out and the CDR3 is given as listed by TCRdb. The chain couples TRBV7-9 to TRBJ1-5; the DNA was not compared with TRBD1, the D call given in the table. Germline loops: CDR1 SEHNR, CDR2 FQNEAQ (reference sequence). The CDR3 is 13 residues long, counting both termini. CDR3: CASSFQRTQGQDL.

The rearrangement links TRBV14 to TRBJ2-7; D is possibly TRBD2 (6 bases). Trimming pared 4 bases from V and 11 bases from J, leaving 21 bases between. The germline gives CDR1 SGHDN, CDR2 FVKESK. The CDR3 covers 14 residues. CDR3 sequence: CASSLGIAAYKEYF. CDR3 sequence (DNA): TGTGCCAGCAGCCTCGGGATAGCGGCCTACAAGGAGTACTTC. Variable domain in full (rest from reference TRBV14 and TRBJ2-7): EAGVTQFPSHSVIEKGQTVTLRCDPISGHDNLYWYRRVMGKEIKFLLHFVKESKQDESGMPNNRFLAERTGGTYSTLKVQPAELEDSGVYFCASSLGIAAYKEYFGPGTRLTVT.

V usage is TRBV7-3 and J usage is TRBJ2-3; 9 bases are shared with TRBD2. The CDR3 covers 13 residues. CDR1 is SGHTA, CDR2 FQGTGA, per germline. V lost 8 bases to trimming and J lost 12 bases; unmatched junction nucleotides: 12. CDR3 sequence: CASAGGATATQYF. The CDR3 DNA reads as TGTGCCAGCGCGGGAGGGGCCACCGCTACTCAGTATTTT.

Turning to this clonotype: Sequence at one end of the junction differs from germline and may be a read error. The chain uses TRBV10-3 and TRBJ2-1; 7 nucleotides agree with TRBD2. CDR1 is ENHRY and CDR2 is SYGVKD in the germline V gene. This CDR3 is built from 16 residues. CDR3 nucleotides: TGTGCCATCAGTGAACGGGGAGGGTTCGGCAAAGATACGCAGTATTTC. Its protein product is CAISERGGFGKDTQYF.

This clonotype was observed a handful of times. The V and J genes are TRBV7-9 and TRBJ2-1; the D gene is possibly TRBD2 (7 bases). The CDR3 spans 16 residues. Trimming took 5 bases from V and 7 from J, leaving 21 bases between them. Germline CDR1 and CDR2: SEHNR and FQNEAQ (reference sequence). The CDR3 DNA sequence: TGTGCCAGCAGCCCAACTCCGGGGGGCCCTATGAATGAGCAGTTCTTC. Translated, it gives CASSPTPGGPMNEQFF.

The table lists this clonotype with a few counts. One junction end disagrees with the germline gene, perhaps due to a read error. The chain is built from TRBV19 and TRBJ1-1; D call uncertain. The CDR3 sequence is 15 residues long. From germline, CDR1 is LNHDA and CDR2 SQIVND (reference sequence). The CDR3 sequence: CASSIALTAYNEAFF. The DNA for the CDR3 is TGTGCCAGTAGTATAGCTCTCACAGCCTACAATGAGGCGTTCTTC.

Of note for this clonotype: An end of the junction does not agree with germline; a read error may underlie this. J is TRBJ2-3 and V is TRBV7-8, with 8 bases identical to TRBD2. Germline V lookup: CDR1 SGHVS, CDR2 FQNEAQ. The CDR3 runs 13 residues. The CDR3 region is CASGLAGSPKKYF. The CDR3 DNA reads TGTGCCAGCGGCTTAGCGGGAAGTCCTAAGAAGTATTTT.